This T cell receptor beta chain was observed in a study of blood T cell repertoires in COVID-19. The CDR3 totals 16 residues. With 6 bases clipped from V and 4 bases from J, the junction kept 6 bases outside the gene matches. Looked up from germline, CDR1 is SGHRS and CDR2 is YFSETQ. The method was immunoSEQ multiplex PCR; TCRdb's version includes in-frame clones alone and lacks a portion of them. The sample holds 180,000 or so clones, 86% seen once. The sample holds a few counts of this clone. Sequences were obtained from PBMCs or T cells enriched from blood (not recorded which). The rearrangement links TRBV5-1 to TRBJ2-2; 13 bases map to TRBD2. The sequence was collected from a woman aged 30 to 39 who had recovered from COVID-19. The CDR3 region is CASTRLAGGITGELFF. The CDR3 nucleotides read TGCGCCAGCACCCGACTAGCGGGAGGAATCACCGGGGAGCTGTTTTTT.